This T cell receptor (beta chain) was retrieved from a study of blood T cell repertoires in COVID-19. Original handling: Amplifying reference gene primers gave estimates of nucleated cell counts. This table comes from immunoSEQ multiplex PCR, and its TCRdb copy is limited to in-frame clones, with some not included. D and trimming come from the DNA, and the V and J calls and clone size come from that table. The sample consists of around 340,000 clones, about 88% of them appearing once. This CDR3 has 10 residues. The V and J ends lost 7 bases and 7 bases, in that order; junction bases with no gene match: 3. Germline assignment: CDR1 SQVTM and CDR2 ANQGSEA.

The chain couples TRBV29-1 to TRBJ1-1; 7 bases align to TRBD1. Sequencing input: peripheral blood. This clonotype originated in a woman in her sixties or seventies with COVID-19, enrolled during active disease. The CDR3: CSARDSEAFF. In DNA form, the CDR3 reads TGCAGCGCACGGGACAGTGAAGCTTTCTTT.